This T cell receptor beta chain was obtained from a study of cytomegalovirus exposure and HLA in healthy donors. This CDR3 is 20 amino acids long. Per germline, CDR1 MDHEN and CDR2 SYDVKM. With V trimmed by 5 bases and J by 3 bases, 24 bases remained unmatched. A multiplex PCR was run with 60 Vbeta primers and 13 Jbeta primers. Assay: immunoSEQ multiplex PCR; the TCRdb copy retains only in-frame clones and omits some. The sample records 180,000 or so clones, about 80% being singletons. This sequence originates from a man between 40 and 49 years old in good health and CMV-seronegative. This chain joins TRBV28 and TRBJ1-2, with 7 bases lining up with TRBD1. The specimen sequenced was PBMCs. The chain's CDR3 is CASSLFYRQGGSGKDYGYTF. The CDR3 coding sequence is TGTGCCAGCAGTCTATTCTATCGACAGGGAGGTAGTGGTAAAGACTATGGCTACACCTTC.